What follows are 10 T cell receptor beta chains derived from one specimen sequenced in a study of cytomegalovirus exposure and HLA in healthy donors. PCR primers comprised 60 Vbeta and 13 Jbeta primers. Method: immunoSEQ multiplex PCR; TCRdb's copy keeps in-frame clones and lacks some. Of some 150,000 clones in the sample, approximately 78% were seen once. Input material: PBMCs. These receptors all come from a woman in her fifties or sixties in good health and CMV-seropositive.

This chain connects TRBV30 to TRBJ1-2; no clear D gene. Per germline, CDR1 GTSNPN and CDR2 SVGIG (reference sequence). This CDR3 region has 16 residues. V was cut by 0 bases and J by 4 bases, with 18 bases left in between. DNA of the CDR3: TGTGCCTGGAGTGTTCGTGGTGATGTATTACTCTATGGCTACACCTTC. This translates into CAWSVRGDVLLYGYTF.

V usage is TRBV29-1 and J usage is TRBJ2-3; 10 bases agree with TRBD2. The length of the CDR3 is 13 residues. Trimming cost V 8 bases and J 4 bases; bases outside gene matches: 6. Germline CDR1 reads SQVTM; CDR2 reads ANQGSEA. The CDR3 sequence: CSITSGAADTQYF. The CDR3 nucleotides read TGCAGCATAACTAGCGGGGCGGCAGATACGCAGTATTTT.

A single count supports this clone. CDR3 nucleotides: TGTGCCATCAGTGAAGGAGAAGGCTATGGCTACACCTTC. The encoded protein is CAISEGEGYGYTF. This chain links TRBV10-3 with TRBJ1-2; D gene unclear. The CDR3 loop spans 13 amino acids. From germline, CDR1 is ENHRY and CDR2 SYGVKD. The germline V and J ends were trimmed by 3 bases and 4 bases, with 9 bases remaining between them.

V and J are TRBV2 and TRBJ1-2; 7 positions agree with TRBD1. The V gene's germline CDR1 is SNHLY and CDR2 FYNNEI. This CDR3 has 13 residues. The junction had 10 bases not matched to a gene; V was cut back by 10 bases and J by 5 bases. CDR3 loop: CANREGAGYGYTF. The CDR3 nucleotides are TGTGCCAACAGAGAGGGGGCCGGGTATGGCTACACCTTC.

The chain joins TRBV7-9 to TRBJ2-5; D uncertain. V dropped 4 bases and J dropped 2 bases, with 14 bases sitting between them. There are 15 residues in the CDR3. CDR1 and CDR2 from the germline V gene are SEHNR and FQNEAQ (reference sequence). As DNA, the CDR3 is TGTGCCAGCAGCTCCCTCTTCCTAGATCAAGAGACCCAGTACTTC. Its protein is CASSSLFLDQETQYF.

The V gene is TRBV9, the J gene TRBJ2-1; the D gene is possibly TRBD1 (5 bases). Between the trimmed V and J ends, which lost 2 bases and 0 bases, there was a span of 12 bases. The CDR3 loop spans 16 amino acids. Germline CDR1 reads SGDLS; CDR2 reads YYNGEE. The CDR3 bases are TGTGCCAGCAGCGTCAAACAGGTGAGCTCCTACAATGAGCAGTTCTTC. This sequence encodes CASSVKQVSSYNEQFF.

The genes are TRBV6-1 and TRBJ1-1; 8 bases map to TRBD1. The CDR3 totals 14 residues. V lost 7 bases and J lost 6; bases outside the gene matches: 10. CDR1 MNHNS and CDR2 SASEGT come from the germline V gene. This chain's CDR3 is CASTQAQGQAEAFF. CDR3 sequence (DNA): TGTGCCAGCACTCAGGCGCAGGGACAGGCTGAAGCTTTCTTT.

This sequence joins TRBV5-1 and TRBJ1-5; TRBD1 might be the D (6 bases). CDR1 is SGHRS, CDR2 YFSETQ, per germline. The CDR3 has 14 residues. Trimming pared 4 bases from V and 2 bases from J, leaving 10 bases between. For the CDR3, the DNA is TGCGCCAGCAGCCCGCAGGGGCGCAATCAGCCCCAGCATTTT. It encodes CASSPQGRNQPQHF.

This clone was counted once. V gene TRBV5-8 combines with J gene TRBJ1-5, with 8 bases aligning to TRBD1. The CDR3 covers 15 residues. Germline loops: CDR1 SGHTS, CDR2 YDEGEE. V shed 1 base, J shed 5 bases, and the junction held 5 bases outside the gene matches. DNA for the CDR3: TGTGCCAGCAGCTTGTGGACAGGGAGCGATCAGCCCCAGCATTTT. Its translation: CASSLWTGSDQPQHF.

The V and J genes are TRBV5-1 and TRBJ2-2, with 12 bases identical to TRBD2. The length of the CDR3 is 17 residues. J was trimmed by 5 bases and V by 7 bases; bases with no gene match: 12. Germline V CDR1 and CDR2: SGHRS, YFSETQ. CDR3 in amino acids: CASSTGPGTSGTGELFF. The CDR3 DNA is TGCGCCAGCTCTACCGGGCCCGGGACTAGCGGGACCGGGGAGCTGTTTTTT.